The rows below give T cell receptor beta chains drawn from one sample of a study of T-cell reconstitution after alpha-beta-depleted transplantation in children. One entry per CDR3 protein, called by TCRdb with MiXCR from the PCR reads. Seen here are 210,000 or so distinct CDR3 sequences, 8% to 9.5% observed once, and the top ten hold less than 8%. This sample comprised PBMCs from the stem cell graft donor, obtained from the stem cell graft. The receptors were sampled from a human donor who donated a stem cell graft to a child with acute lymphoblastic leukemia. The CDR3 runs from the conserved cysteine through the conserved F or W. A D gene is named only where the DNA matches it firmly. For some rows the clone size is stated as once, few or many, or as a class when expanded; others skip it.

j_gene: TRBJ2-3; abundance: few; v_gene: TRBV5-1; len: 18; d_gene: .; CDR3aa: CASSFSAPIFSSTDTQYF; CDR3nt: TGCGCCAGCAGCTTTTCAGCCCCTATTTTCTCTAGCACAGATACGCAGTATTTT
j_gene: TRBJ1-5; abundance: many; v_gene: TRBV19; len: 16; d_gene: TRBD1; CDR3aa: CASSTWTGGTNQPQHF; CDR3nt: TGTGCCAGTAGTACCTGGACAGGGGGTACGAATCAGCCCCAGCATTTT
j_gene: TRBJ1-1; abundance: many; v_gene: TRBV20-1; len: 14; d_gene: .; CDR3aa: CSARDPRGDTEAFF; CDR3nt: TGCAGTGCTAGAGATCCCAGGGGCGACACTGAAGCTTTCTTT
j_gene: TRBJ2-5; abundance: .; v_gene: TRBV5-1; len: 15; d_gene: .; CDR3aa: CASSYGSGVQETQYF; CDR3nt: TGCGCCAGCAGCTACGGATCGGGAGTCCAAGAGACCCAGTACTTC
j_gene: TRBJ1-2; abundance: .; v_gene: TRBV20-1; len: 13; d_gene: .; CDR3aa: CSAREPGPYGYTF; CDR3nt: TGCAGTGCTAGAGAACCGGGACCCTATGGCTACACCTTC
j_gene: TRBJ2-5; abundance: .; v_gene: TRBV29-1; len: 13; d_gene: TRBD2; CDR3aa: CSVGGGESETQYF; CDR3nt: TGCAGCGTCGGGGGGGGCGAGTCGGAGACCCAGTACTTC
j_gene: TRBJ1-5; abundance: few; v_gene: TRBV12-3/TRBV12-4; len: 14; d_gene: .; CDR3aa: CASSRVNSNQPQHF; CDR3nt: TGTGCCAGCAGCCGGGTCAATAGCAATCAGCCCCAGCATTTT
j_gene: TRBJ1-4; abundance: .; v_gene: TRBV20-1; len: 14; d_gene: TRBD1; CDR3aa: CSASRDRSNEKLFF; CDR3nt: TGCAGTGCCAGTCGGGACAGATCTAATGAAAAACTGTTTTTT
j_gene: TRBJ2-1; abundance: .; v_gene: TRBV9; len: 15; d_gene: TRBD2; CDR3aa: CASSVAPGGGNEQFF; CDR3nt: TGTGCCAGCAGCGTAGCACCGGGGGGAGGTAATGAGCAGTTCTTC
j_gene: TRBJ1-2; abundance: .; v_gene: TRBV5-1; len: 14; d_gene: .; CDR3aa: CASSPLPQDYGYTF; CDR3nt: TGCGCCAGCAGCCCCCTCCCTCAGGACTATGGCTACACCTTC
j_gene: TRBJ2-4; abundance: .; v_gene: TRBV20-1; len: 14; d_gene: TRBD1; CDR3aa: CSAFGSGGRNIQYF; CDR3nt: TGCAGTGCTTTTGGTTCAGGGGGCCGGAACATTCAGTACTTC
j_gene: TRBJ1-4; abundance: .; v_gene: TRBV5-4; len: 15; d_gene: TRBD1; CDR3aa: CASSYRTGVGEKLFF; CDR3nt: TGTGCCAGCAGCTACCGGACAGGGGTCGGGGAAAAACTGTTTTTT
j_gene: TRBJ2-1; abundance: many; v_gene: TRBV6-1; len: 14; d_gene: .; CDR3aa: CASREGWVHNEQFF; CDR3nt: TGTGCCAGCAGGGAGGGGTGGGTCCACAATGAGCAGTTCTTC
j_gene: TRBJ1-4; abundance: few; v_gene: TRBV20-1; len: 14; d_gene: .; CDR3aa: CSASRVGYNEKLFF; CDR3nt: TGCAGTGCTAGCAGGGTGGGGTATAATGAAAAACTGTTTTTT
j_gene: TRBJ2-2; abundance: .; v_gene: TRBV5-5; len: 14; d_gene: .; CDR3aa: CASSLVGTTGELFF; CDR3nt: TGTGCCAGCAGCTTGGTCGGAACCACCGGGGAGCTGTTTTTT
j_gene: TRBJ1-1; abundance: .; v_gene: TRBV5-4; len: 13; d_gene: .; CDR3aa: CASSRDVLTEAFF; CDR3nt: TGTGCCAGCAGCCGGGACGTCCTCACTGAAGCTTTCTTT
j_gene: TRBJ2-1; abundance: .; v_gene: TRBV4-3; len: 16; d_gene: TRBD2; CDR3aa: CASSQERRGGLNEQFF; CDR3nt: TGCGCCAGCAGCCAAGAACGCCGGGGGGGCCTCAATGAGCAGTTCTTC
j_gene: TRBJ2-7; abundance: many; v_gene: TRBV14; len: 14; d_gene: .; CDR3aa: CASSRRGFSYEQYF; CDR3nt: TGTGCCAGCAGCCGACGGGGCTTCTCCTACGAGCAGTACTTC
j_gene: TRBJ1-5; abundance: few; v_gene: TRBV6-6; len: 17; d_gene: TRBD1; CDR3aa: CASSYPSDRVVGQPQHF; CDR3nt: TGTGCCAGCAGTTACCCCTCTGACAGGGTAGTTGGTCAGCCCCAGCATTTT
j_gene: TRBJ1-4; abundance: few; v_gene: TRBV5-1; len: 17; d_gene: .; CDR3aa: CASSLRGHLPKAEKLFF; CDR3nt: TGCGCCAGCAGCTTAAGAGGACATCTCCCAAAAGCCGAAAAACTGTTTTTT